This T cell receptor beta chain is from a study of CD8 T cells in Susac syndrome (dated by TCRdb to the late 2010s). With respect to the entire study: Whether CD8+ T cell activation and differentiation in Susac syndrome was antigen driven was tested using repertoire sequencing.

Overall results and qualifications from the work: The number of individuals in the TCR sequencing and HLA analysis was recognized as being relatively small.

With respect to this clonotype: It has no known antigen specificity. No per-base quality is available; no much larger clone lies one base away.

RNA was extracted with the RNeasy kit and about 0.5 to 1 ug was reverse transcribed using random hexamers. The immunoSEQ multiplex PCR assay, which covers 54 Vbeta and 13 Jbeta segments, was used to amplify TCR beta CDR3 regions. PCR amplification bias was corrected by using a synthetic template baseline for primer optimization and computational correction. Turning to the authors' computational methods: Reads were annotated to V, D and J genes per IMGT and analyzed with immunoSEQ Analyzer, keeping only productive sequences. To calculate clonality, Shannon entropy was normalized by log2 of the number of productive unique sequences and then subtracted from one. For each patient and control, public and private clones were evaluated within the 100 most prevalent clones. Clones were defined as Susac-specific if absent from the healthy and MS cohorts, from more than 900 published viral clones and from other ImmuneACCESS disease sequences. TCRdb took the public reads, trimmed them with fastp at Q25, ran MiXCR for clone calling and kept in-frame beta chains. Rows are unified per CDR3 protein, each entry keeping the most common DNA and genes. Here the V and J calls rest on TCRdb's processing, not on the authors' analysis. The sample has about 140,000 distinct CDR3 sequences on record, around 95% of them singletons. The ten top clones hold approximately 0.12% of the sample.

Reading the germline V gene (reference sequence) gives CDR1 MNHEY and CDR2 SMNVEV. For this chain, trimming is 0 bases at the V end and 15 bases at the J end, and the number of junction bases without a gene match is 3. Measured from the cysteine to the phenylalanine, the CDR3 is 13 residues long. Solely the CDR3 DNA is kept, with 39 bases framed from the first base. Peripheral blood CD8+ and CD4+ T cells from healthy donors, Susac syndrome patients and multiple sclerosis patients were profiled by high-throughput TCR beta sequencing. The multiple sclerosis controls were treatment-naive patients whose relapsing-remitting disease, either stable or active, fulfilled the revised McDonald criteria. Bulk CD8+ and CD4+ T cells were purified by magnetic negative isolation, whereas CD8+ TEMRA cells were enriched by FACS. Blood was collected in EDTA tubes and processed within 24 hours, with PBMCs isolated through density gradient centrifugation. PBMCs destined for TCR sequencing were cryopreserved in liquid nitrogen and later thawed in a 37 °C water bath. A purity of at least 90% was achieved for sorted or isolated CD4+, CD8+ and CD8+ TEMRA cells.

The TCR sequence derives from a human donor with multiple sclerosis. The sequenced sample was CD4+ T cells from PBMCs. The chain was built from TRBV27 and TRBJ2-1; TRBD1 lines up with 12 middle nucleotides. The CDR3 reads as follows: CASSLSQGQGAFF. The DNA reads TGTGCCAGCAGTTTATCGCAGGGACAGGGGGCGTTCTTC.